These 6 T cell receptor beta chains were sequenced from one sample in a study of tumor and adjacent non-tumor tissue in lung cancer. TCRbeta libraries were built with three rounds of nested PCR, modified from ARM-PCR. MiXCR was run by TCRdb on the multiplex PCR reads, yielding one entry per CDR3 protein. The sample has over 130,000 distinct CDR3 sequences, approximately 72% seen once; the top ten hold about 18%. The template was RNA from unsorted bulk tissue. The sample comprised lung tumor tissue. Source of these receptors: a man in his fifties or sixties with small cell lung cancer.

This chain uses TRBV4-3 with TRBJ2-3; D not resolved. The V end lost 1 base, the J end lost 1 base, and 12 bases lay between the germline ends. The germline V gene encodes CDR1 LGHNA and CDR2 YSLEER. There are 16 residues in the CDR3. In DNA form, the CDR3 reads TGCGCCAGCAGCCAAGTAAAGGATCTGGGCACAGATACGCAGTATTTT. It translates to CASSQVKDLGTDTQYF.

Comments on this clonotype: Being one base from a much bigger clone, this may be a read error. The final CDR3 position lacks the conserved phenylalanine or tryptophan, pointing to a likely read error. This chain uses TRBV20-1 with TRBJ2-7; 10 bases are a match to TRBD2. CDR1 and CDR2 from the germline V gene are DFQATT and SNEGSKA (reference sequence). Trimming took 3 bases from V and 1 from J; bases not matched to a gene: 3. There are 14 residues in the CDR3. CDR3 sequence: CSARALAGSYEQYL. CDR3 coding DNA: TGCAGTGCTAGGGCACTAGCGGGGTCCTACGAGCAGTACTTA.

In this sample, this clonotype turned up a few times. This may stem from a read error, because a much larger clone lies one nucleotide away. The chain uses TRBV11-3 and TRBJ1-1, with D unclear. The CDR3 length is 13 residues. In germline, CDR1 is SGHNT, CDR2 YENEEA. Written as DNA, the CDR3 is TGTGCCAGCAACTTAGATCGGGACACTGAAGCTTTCTTT. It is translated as CASNLDRDTEAFF.

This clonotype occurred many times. The chain's CDR3 is CSTGLAGGGDTQYF. In nucleotides, the CDR3 is TGCAGCACGGGACTAGCGGGGGGGGGAGATACGCAGTATTTT. J is TRBJ2-3 and V is TRBV29-1, with TRBD2 identical over 16 bases. The germline V gene has CDR1 SQVTM and CDR2 ANQGSEA. Germline trimming cut 8 bases from V and 5 bases from J; bases unmatched to any gene: 4. The CDR3 loop spans 14 amino acids.

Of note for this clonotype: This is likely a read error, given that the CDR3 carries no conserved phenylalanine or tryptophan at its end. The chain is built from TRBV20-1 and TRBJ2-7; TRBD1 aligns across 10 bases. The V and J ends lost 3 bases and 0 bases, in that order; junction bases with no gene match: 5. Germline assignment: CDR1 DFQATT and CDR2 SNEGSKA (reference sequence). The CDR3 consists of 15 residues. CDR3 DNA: TGCAGTGCTAGGTCCGGGACAGGGGCCTCCTACGAGCAGTACTCC. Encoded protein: CSARSGTGASYEQYS.

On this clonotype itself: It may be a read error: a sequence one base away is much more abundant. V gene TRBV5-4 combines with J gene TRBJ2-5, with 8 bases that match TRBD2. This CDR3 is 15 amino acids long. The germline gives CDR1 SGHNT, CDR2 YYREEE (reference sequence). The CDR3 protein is CASNLVVAGQETQYF. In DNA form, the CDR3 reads TGTGCCAGCAACTTGGTTGTAGCGGGGCAAGAGACCCAGTACTTC.